This T cell receptor (beta chain) was sequenced for a study of blood T cell repertoires in COVID-19. TCRdb's copy holds only in-frame clones and misses some; the assay was immunoSEQ multiplex PCR. The profile covers a few hundred thousand clones, with 84% appearing a single time and about 1.4% taken by the ten largest. About this clone itself: Distinct nucleotide sequences in the sample also encode this CDR3.

The specimen was peripheral blood. This clonotype originated in a woman in her thirties or forties who had recovered from COVID-19.

The DNA for the CDR3 is TGTGCCAGCAGCCTAGTCAGCTACAATGAGCAGTTCTTC. The encoded protein is CASSLVSYNEQFF. The chain employs TRBV11-3 and TRBJ2-1; D is unresolved. Trimming took off 5 bases at V and 3 bases at J, with 8 bases between the two ends. The CDR3 sequence is 13 residues long. Germline CDR1 is SGHNT and CDR2 is YENEEA.